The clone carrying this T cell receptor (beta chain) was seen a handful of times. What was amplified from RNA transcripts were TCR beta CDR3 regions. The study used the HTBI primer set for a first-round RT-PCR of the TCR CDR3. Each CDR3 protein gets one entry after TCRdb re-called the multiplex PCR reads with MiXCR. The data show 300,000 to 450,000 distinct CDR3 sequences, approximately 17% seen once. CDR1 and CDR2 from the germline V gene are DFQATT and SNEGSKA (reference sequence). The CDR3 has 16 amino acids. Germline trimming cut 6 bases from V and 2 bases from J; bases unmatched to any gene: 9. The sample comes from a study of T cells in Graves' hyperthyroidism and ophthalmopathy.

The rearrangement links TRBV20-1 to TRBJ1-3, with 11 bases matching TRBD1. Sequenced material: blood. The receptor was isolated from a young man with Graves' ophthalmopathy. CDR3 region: CSAARTGQGAGNTIYF. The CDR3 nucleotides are TGCAGTGCAGCCCGAACGGGACAGGGGGCTGGAAACACCATATATTTT.